The clone carrying this T cell receptor beta chain was picked up many times. Its specificity is unknown. This sample was taken from a study of T-cell memory formation after mild COVID-19. The overall study: Each donor largely had its own TCR clusters.

Findings and limits, study-wide: Contracting clones from day 15 to 85 showed balanced CD4/CD8; later expanders favored CD4+.

After 5'RACE with constant-segment primers, TCR alpha and TCR beta cDNA libraries carrying sample barcodes and UMIs were obtained. Using its own MiXCR run on the 5' RACE reads, TCRdb lists one record per CDR3 protein. The sample shows 110,000 or so distinct CDR3 sequences, 20% to 25% of them seen only once. This CDR3 is 13 amino acids long. Per the germline V gene, CDR1 is MNHEY and CDR2 is SVGAGI. J lost 1 base, V lost 8 bases, and 3 bases had no gene match. The V call is TRBV6-5, the J call TRBJ2-3; 7 bases are shared with TRBD2. The sequencing input was PBMCs or a T cell subset sorted from them (not recorded which). The receptor's source is a man aged 18 to 30 who had mild COVID-19 (a few samples of this study predate the infection). Cell type and time point are not known. Here the CDR3 DNA reads TGTGCCAGCGGCCGGGGGGGCACAGATACGCAGTATTTT. It yields the protein CASGRGGTDTQYF.